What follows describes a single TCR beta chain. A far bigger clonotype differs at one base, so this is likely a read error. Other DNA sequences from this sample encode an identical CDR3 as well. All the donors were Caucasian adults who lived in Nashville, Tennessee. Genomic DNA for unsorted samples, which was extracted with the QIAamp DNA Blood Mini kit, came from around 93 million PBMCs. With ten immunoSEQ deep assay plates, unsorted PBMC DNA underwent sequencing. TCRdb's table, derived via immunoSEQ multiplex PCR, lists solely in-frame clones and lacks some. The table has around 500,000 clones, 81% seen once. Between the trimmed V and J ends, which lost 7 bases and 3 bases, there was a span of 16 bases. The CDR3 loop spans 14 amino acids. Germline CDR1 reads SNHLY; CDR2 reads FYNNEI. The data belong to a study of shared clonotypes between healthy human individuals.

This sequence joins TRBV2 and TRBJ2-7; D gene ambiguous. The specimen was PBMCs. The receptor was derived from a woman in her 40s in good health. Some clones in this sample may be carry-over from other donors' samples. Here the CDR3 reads CASMLEPRVYEQYF. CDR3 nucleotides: TGTGCCAGCATGCTGGAGCCCCGGGTCTACGAGCAGTACTTC.